Shown below are 5 T cell receptor beta chains from a single sample sequenced in a study of T cells in Graves' hyperthyroidism and ophthalmopathy. There were TCR beta CDR3 regions amplified from RNA transcripts. In the first-round RT-PCR of the TCR CDR3, the HTBI primer set was used. MiXCR was run by TCRdb on the multiplex PCR reads, yielding one entry per CDR3 protein. The sample includes around 240,000 distinct CDR3 sequences, less than 15% of them seen just once. The sample was blood. Every receptor here comes from a woman aged 40-49 years with Graves' hyperthyroidism that later progressed to Graves' ophthalmopathy.

This clonotype was seen at least ten times. The chain joins TRBV6-6 to TRBJ1-5; D is ambiguous. Germline V lookup: CDR1 MNHNY, CDR2 SVGAGI (reference sequence). The CDR3 has 15 amino acids. V was trimmed by 1 base and J by 3 bases, leaving 10 bases between them. This chain's CDR3 is CASSYFGGPNQPQHF. For the CDR3, the DNA is TGTGCCAGCAGTTACTTCGGCGGACCCAATCAGCCCCAGCATTTT.

This clonotype showed up just a few times. V and J are TRBV19 and TRBJ2-7, with D unresolved. CDR1 and CDR2 from the germline V gene are LNHDA and SQIVND (reference sequence). This CDR3 contains 15 residues. V lost 0 bases and J lost 0, with 9 bases in between. CDR3 nucleotide sequence: TGTGCCAGTAGTATAGACCTACACAACTCCTACGAGCAGTACTTC. Its protein product is CASSIDLHNSYEQYF.

V is TRBV6-9 and J is TRBJ2-7; possibly TRBD2 for D (5 bases). CDR3 length: 15 residues. V lost 3 bases to trimming and J lost 5 bases, with 17 bases between them. Per the germline V gene, CDR1 is MNHGY and CDR2 is SVAAGI. CDR3 residues: CASSYDFGPRDEQYF. CDR3 in DNA: TGTGCCAGCAGTTACGACTTTGGGCCGCGGGACGAGCAGTACTTC.

This clonotype has a count of ten or more. V and J are TRBV18 and TRBJ2-6; D gene ambiguous. The CDR3 covers 18 residues. Trimming took off 2 bases at V and 0 bases at J, with 14 bases between the two ends. Germline V gives CDR1 KGHSH, CDR2 LQKENI. The CDR3 nucleotides are TGTGCCAGCTCACCAAAGGCCGGACCGTTCTCTGGGGCCAACGTCCTGACTTTC. This encodes CASSPKAGPFSGANVLTF.

This clonotype occurred a few times. The J gene is TRBJ1-1, the V gene TRBV7-6; tentative D call: TRBD1 (5 bases). Germline-derived CDR1 and CDR2 are SGHVS and FNYEAQ. V dropped 2 bases and J dropped 5 bases, with 9 bases sitting between them. The CDR3 consists of 13 residues. The CDR3 DNA is TGTGCCAGCAGCTTAACAAAGGGGACTGAAGCTTTCTTT. Translating gives CASSLTKGTEAFF.